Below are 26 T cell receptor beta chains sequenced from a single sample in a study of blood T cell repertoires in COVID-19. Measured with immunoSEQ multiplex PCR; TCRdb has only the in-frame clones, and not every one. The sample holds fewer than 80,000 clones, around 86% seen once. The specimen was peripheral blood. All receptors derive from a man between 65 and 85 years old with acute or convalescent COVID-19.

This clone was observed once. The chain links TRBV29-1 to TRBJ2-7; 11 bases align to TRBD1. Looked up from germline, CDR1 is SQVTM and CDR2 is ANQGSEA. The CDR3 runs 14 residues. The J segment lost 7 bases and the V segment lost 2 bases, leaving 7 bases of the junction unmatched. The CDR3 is CSVEFGTGGWEQYF. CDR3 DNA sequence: TGCAGCGTTGAATTTGGGACAGGGGGGTGGGAGCAGTACTTC.

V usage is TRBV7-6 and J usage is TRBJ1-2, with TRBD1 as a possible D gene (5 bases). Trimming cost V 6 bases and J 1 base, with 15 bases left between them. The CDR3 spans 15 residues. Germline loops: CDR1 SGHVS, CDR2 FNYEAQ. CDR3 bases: TGTGCCAGCAGTGCCCAGGCAGGGTTTAACTATGGCTACACCTTC. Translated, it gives CASSAQAGFNYGYTF.

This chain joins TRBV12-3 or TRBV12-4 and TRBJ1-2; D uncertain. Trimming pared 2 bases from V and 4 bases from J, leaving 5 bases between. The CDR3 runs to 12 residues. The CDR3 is CASSLPRYGYTF. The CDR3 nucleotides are TGTGCCAGCAGTTTACCCCGCTATGGCTACACCTTC.

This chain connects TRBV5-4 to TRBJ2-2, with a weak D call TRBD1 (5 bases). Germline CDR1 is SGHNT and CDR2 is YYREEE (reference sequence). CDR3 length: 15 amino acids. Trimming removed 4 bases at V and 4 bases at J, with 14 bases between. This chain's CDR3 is CASSGARFGTGELFF. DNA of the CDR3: TGTGCCAGCAGCGGGGCTAGGTTTGGCACCGGGGAGCTGTTTTTT.

The CDR3 sequence: CASGFFGRLHYTF. CDR3 DNA: TGTGCTAGTGGTTTTTTTGGGAGGCTGCACTACACCTTC. The rearrangement joins TRBV12-5 to TRBJ1-2; D call uncertain. From germline, CDR1 is LGHNT and CDR2 FRNRAP. The germline V and J ends were trimmed by 3 bases and 10 bases, with 15 bases remaining between them. The CDR3 runs to 13 residues.

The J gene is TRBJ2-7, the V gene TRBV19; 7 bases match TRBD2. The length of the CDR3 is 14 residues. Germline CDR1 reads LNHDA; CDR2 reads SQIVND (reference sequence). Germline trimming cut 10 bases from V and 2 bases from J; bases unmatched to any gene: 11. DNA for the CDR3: TGTGCCACCACTAAAGGCGGGAGCACCTACGAGCAGTACTTC. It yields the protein CATTKGGSTYEQYF. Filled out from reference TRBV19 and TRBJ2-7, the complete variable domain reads DGGITQSPKYLFRKEGQNVTLSCEQNLNHDAMYWYRQDPGQGLRLIYYSQIVNDFQKGDIAEGYSVSREKKESFPLTVTSAQKNPTAFYLCATTKGGSTYEQYFGPGTRLTVT.

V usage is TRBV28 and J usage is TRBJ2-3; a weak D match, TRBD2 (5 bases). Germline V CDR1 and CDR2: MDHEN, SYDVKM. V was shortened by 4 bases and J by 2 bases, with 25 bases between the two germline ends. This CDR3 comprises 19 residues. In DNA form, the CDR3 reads TGTGCCAGCAGTTCTCCCTCCTCGGGCCCCTCAGCGGTCACAGATACGCAGTATTTT. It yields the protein CASSSPSSGPSAVTDTQYF.

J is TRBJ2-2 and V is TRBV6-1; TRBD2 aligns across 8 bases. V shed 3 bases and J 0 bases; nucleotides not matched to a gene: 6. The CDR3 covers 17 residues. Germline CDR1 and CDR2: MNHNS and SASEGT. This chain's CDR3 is CASSENTGGANTGELFF. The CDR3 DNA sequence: TGTGCCAGCAGTGAGAATACGGGGGGGGCGAACACCGGGGAGCTGTTTTTT.

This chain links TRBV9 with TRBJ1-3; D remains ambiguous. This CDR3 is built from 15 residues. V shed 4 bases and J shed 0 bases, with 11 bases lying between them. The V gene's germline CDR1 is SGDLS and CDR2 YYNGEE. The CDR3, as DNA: TGTGCCAGCAGCCCGAGTGGGAGCTCTGGAAACACCATATATTTT. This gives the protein CASSPSGSSGNTIYF.

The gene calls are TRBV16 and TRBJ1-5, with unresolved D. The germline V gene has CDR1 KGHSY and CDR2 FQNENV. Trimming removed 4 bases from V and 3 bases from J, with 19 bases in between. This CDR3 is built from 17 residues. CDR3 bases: TGTGCCAGCAGCCGGCGACTCTGGAGGGAGAACAATCAGCCCCAGCATTTT. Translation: CASSRRLWRENNQPQHF.

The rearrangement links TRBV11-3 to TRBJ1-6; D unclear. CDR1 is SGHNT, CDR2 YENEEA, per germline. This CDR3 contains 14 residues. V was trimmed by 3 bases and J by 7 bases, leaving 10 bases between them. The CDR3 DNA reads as TGTGCCAGCAGCTTTCACACCCGCAATTCACCCCTCCACTTT. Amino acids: CASSFHTRNSPLHF. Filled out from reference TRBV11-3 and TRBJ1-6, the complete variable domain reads EAGVVQSPRYKIIEKKQPVAFWCNPISGHNTLYWYLQNLGQGPELLIRYENEEAVDDSQLPKDRFSAERLKGVDSTLKIQPAELGDSAVYLCASSFHTRNSPLHFGNGTRLTVT.

The CDR3 is CASSLPPLSIQYF. In nucleotides, the CDR3 is TGTGCCAGCAGCTTGCCCCCCCTTAGCATCCAGTATTTT. This chain links TRBV11-2 with TRBJ2-3; D unresolved. In germline, CDR1 is SGHAT, CDR2 FQNNGV. The CDR3 extends over 13 amino acids. V lost 3 bases to trimming and J lost 12 bases, with 16 bases between them.

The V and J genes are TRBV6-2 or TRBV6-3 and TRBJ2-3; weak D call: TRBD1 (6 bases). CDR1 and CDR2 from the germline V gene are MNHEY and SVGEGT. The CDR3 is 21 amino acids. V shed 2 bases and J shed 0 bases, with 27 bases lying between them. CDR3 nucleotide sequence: TGTGCCAGCAGTTACCGCCGAAGGGGGTCCCAAACCTCCCGTAGCACAGATACGCAGTATTTT. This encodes CASSYRRRGSQTSRSTDTQYF.

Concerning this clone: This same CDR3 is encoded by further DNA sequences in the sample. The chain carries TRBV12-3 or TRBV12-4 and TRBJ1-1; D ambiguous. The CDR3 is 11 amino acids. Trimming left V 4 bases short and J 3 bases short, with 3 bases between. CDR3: CASSSYTEAFF. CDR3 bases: TGTGCCAGCAGTTCCTACACTGAAGCTTTCTTT.

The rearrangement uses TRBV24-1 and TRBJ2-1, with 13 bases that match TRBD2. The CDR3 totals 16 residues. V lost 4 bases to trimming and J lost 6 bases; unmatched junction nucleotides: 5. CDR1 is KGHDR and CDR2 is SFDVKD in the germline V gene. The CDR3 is CATSDPLAGGINEQFF. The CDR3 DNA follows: TGTGCCACCAGTGACCCACTAGCGGGAGGGATCAATGAGCAGTTCTTC.

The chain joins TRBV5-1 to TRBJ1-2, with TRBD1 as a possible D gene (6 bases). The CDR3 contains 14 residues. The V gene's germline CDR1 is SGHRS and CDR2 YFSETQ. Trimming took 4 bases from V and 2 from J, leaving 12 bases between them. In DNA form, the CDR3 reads TGCGCCAGCAGCATAGATGGACAGAACTATGGCTACACCTTC. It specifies CASSIDGQNYGYTF. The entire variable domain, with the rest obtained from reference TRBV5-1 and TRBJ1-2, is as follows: KAGVTQTPRYLIKTRGQQVTLSCSPISGHRSVSWYQQTPGQGLQFLFEYFSETQRNKGNFPGRFSGRQFSNSRSEMNVSTLELGDSALYLCASSIDGQNYGYTFGSGTRLTVV.

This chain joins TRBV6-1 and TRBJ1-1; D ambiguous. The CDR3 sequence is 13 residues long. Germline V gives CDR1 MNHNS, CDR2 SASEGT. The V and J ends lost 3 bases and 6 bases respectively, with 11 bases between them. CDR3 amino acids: CASSEVTFAEAFF. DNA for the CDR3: TGTGCCAGCAGTGAGGTTACTTTCGCTGAAGCTTTCTTT.

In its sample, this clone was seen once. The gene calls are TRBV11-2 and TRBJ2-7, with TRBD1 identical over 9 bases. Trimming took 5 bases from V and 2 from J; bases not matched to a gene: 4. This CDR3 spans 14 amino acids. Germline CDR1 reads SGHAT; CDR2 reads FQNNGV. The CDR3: CASSPTGGPYEQYF. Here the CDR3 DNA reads TGTGCCAGCAGCCCGACAGGGGGTCCCTACGAGCAGTACTTC. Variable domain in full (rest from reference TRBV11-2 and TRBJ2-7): EAGVAQSPRYKIIEKRQSVAFWCNPISGHATLYWYQQILGQGPKLLIQFQNNGVVDDSQLPKDRFSAERLKGVDSTLKIQPAKLEDSAVYLCASSPTGGPYEQYFGPGTRLTVT.

CDR3 bases: TGTGCCAGCAGCCAAGGGGGCCCGGGCTACACCTTC. This codes for CASSQGGPGYTF. V is TRBV14 and J is TRBJ1-2; TRBD1 might be the D (5 bases). CDR1 is SGHDN, CDR2 FVKESK, per germline. CDR3 length: 12 amino acids. With 1 base removed from V and 8 bases from J, the gap between germline ends came to 8 bases. Supplemented by reference TRBV14 and TRBJ1-2, the full variable domain reads EAGVTQFPSHSVIEKGQTVTLRCDPISGHDNLYWYRRVMGKEIKFLLHFVKESKQDESGMPNNRFLAERTGGTYSTLKVQPAELEDSGVYFCASSQGGPGYTFGSGTRLTVV.

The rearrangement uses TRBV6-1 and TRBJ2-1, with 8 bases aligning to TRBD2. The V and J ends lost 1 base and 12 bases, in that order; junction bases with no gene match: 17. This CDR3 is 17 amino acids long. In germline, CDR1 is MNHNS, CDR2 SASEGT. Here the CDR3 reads CASSEVSGGLGEVRQFF. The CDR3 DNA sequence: TGTGCCAGCAGTGAAGTATCGGGGGGGCTCGGTGAGGTTCGGCAGTTCTTC.

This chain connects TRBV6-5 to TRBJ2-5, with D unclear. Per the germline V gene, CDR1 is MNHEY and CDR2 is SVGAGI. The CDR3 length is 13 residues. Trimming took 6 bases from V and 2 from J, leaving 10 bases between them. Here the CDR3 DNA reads TGTGCCAGCAGGCCGACAAGGCAAGAGACCCAGTACTTC. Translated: CASRPTRQETQYF.

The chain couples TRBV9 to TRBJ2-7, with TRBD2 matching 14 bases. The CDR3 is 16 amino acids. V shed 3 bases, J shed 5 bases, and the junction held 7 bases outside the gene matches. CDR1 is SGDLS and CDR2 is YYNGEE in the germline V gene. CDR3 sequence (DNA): TGTGCCAGCAGCGAGCGCGGGACTAGCGGGAGAAACGAGCAGTACTTC. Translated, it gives CASSERGTSGRNEQYF. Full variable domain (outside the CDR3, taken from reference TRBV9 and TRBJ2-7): DSGVTQTPKHLITATGQRVTLRCSPRSGDLSVYWYQQSLDQGLQFLIQYYNGEERAKGNILERFSAQQFPDLHSELNLSSLELGDSALYFCASSERGTSGRNEQYFGPGTRLTVT.

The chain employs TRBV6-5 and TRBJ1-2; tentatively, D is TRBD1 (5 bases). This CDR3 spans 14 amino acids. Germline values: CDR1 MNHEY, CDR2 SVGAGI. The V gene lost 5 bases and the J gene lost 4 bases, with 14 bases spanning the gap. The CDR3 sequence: CASSTGHSGYGYTF. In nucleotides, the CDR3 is TGTGCCAGCAGTACAGGACACTCGGGCTATGGCTACACCTTC.

CDR3 sequence reads: CASSIEAGADTQYF. CDR3 coding DNA: TGTGCCAGTAGTATAGAGGCAGGGGCAGATACGCAGTATTTT. The chain is built from TRBV19 and TRBJ2-3, with D perhaps matching TRBD1 (6 bases). The CDR3 is 14 amino acids. V shed 0 bases and J shed 4 bases, with 8 bases lying between them. Germline CDR1 reads LNHDA; CDR2 reads SQIVND (reference sequence).

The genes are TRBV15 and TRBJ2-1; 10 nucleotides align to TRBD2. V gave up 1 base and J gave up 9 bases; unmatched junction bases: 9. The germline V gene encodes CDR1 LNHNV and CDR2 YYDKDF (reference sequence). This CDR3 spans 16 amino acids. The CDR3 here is CATSRGGTSEATEQFF. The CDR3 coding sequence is TGTGCCACCAGCAGAGGAGGGACTAGCGAAGCCACTGAGCAGTTCTTC.

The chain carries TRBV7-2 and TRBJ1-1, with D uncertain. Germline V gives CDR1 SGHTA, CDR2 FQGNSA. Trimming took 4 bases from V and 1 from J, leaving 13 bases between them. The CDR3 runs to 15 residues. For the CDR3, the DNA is TGTGCCAGCAGCTCGAGCTTTAGTCGGAACACTGAAGCTTTCTTT. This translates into CASSSSFSRNTEAFF.